A single sample gave rise to the 30 T cell receptor beta chains below, sequenced in a study of CD8 T cells in Susac syndrome. Reverse transcription of roughly 0.45 to 1 ug RNA was carried out with random hexamers. MiXCR, applied by TCRdb to the immunoSEQ multiplex PCR reads, yields one record per CDR3 protein. The sample carries approximately 110,000 distinct CDR3 sequences, approximately 93% recorded once. Sequenced input: CD8+ T cells from PBMCs. The origin of the receptors is a human donor with multiple sclerosis.

The rearrangement links TRBV3-1 to TRBJ2-3; 7 bases match TRBD1. Germline CDR1 and CDR2: LGHDT and YNNKEL (reference sequence). J lost 2 bases, V lost 4 bases, and 12 bases had no gene match. The CDR3 covers 17 residues. The CDR3 region is CASSLKLQGMFTDTQYF. DNA of the CDR3: TGTGCCAGCAGCCTCAAACTACAGGGGATGTTCACAGATACGCAGTATTTT.

The chain has TRBV19 and TRBJ1-5; D remains unclear. Germline V gene lookup returns CDR1 LNHDA and CDR2 SQIVND (reference sequence). The germline V and J ends were trimmed by 7 bases and 0 bases, with 13 bases remaining between them. This CDR3 has 15 amino acids. Written as DNA, the CDR3 is TGTGCCAGTAAGTGGCAGTTATATAGCAATCAGCCCCAGCATTTT. Translating gives CASKWQLYSNQPQHF.

V and J are TRBV28 and TRBJ2-5; 7 positions agree with TRBD1. V shed 5 bases and J 1 base; nucleotides not matched to a gene: 10. The CDR3 length is 16 residues. Per germline, CDR1 MDHEN and CDR2 SYDVKM. The chain's CDR3 is CASSLGQLSGQETQYF. CDR3 in DNA: TGTGCCAGCAGTCTGGGACAGCTCTCAGGCCAAGAGACCCAGTACTTC.

Comments on this clonotype: One junction end disagrees with the germline gene, perhaps due to a read error. The gene calls are TRBV4-1 and TRBJ1-2; TRBD1 matches 9 bases. The CDR3 totals 10 residues. Germline CDR1 MGHRA, CDR2 YSYEKL. The CDR3 DNA reads TGCGCCAGCTATCTTAGGACAGGGGCCTTC. Translating it yields CASYLRTGAF.

This sequence joins TRBV7-2 and TRBJ2-7, with TRBD1 matching over 11 bases. The CDR3 has 16 amino acids. V gave up 3 bases and J gave up 2 bases; unmatched junction bases: 6. Germline values: CDR1 SGHTA, CDR2 FQGNSA. Written as DNA, the CDR3 is TGTGCCAGCAGCTTGGGGACAGGGGGGGTCCCCTACGAGCAGTACTTC. Translating gives CASSLGTGGVPYEQYF.

About this clonotype itself: At one boundary the junction diverges from the germline segment, which might be a read error. The CDR3 is CASSLGQGATTEVFF. CDR3 sequence (DNA): TGCGCCAGCAGCTTGGGACAGGGGGCGACCACTGAAGTTTTCTTT. The V gene is TRBV5-1, the J gene TRBJ1-1; 10 nucleotides line up with TRBD1. Germline CDR1 SGHRS, CDR2 YFSETQ. The length of the CDR3 is 15 residues. Full variable domain (remainder filled in from reference TRBV5-1 and TRBJ1-1): KAGVTQTPRYLIKTRGQQVTLSCSPISGHRSVSWYQQTPGQGLQFLFEYFSETQRNKGNFPGRFSGRQFSNSRSEMNVSTLELGDSALYLCASSLGQGATTEVFFGQGTRLTVV.

The chain recombines TRBV19 with TRBJ1-1; D not certain. Trimming took off 5 bases at V and 5 bases at J, with 9 bases between the two ends. Germline CDR1 and CDR2: LNHDA and SQIVND (reference sequence). The CDR3 runs 12 residues. The CDR3 DNA follows: TGTGCCAGTAGTCCCGACATGACTGAAGCTTTCTTT. Its protein is CASSPDMTEAFF.

V and J are TRBV20-1 and TRBJ1-2; 7 bases are shared with TRBD1. This CDR3 comprises 14 residues. The ends lost 5 bases at V and 1 base at J; junction bases unmatched: 7. Germline-derived CDR1 and CDR2 are DFQATT and SNEGSKA (reference sequence). As DNA, the CDR3 is TGCAGTGCTGGACGACAGGGAAATAACTATGGCTACACCTTC. Translation: CSAGRQGNNYGYTF.

V and J are TRBV19 and TRBJ2-6; D gene uncertain. From germline, CDR1 is LNHDA and CDR2 SQIVND (reference sequence). This CDR3 contains 17 residues. V gave up 3 bases and J gave up 1 base, with 13 bases separating them. The CDR3 here is CASSIVRAGSGANVLTF. CDR3 DNA: TGTGCCAGTAGTATCGTAAGGGCTGGATCTGGGGCCAACGTCCTGACTTTC.

The V and J genes are TRBV19 and TRBJ1-1; no definite D call. V lost 9 bases and J lost 3, with 11 bases in between. This CDR3 is built from 12 residues. The germline V gene encodes CDR1 LNHDA and CDR2 SQIVND (reference sequence). Here the CDR3 reads CARRIEYTEAFF. The CDR3 DNA reads as TGTGCCAGGAGAATAGAGTACACTGAAGCTTTCTTT.

The V and J genes are TRBV6-6 and TRBJ2-4; TRBD1 might be the D (5 bases). Trimming took off 6 bases at V and 0 bases at J, with 15 bases between the two ends. CDR3 size: 16 residues. Germline CDR1 MNHNY, CDR2 SVGAGI (reference sequence). The CDR3 nucleotides read TGTGCCAGCAGCTACCCAGGGCAGGCAGCCAAAAACATTCAGTACTTC. Protein product: CASSYPGQAAKNIQYF.

The CDR3 spells CSARESGYEQYV. The CDR3 DNA sequence: TGCAGTGCTAGAGAATCAGGATACGAGCAGTACGTC. The gene calls are TRBV20-1 and TRBJ2-7; D not certain. V shed 0 bases and J shed 4 bases, with 7 bases lying between them. The germline V gene has CDR1 DFQATT and CDR2 SNEGSKA (reference sequence). The CDR3 spans 12 residues.

This chain links TRBV14 with TRBJ1-6; 7 positions agree with TRBD1. Trimming took 0 bases from V and 8 from J; bases not matched to a gene: 4. The CDR3 runs to 15 residues. Germline V gene data show CDR1 as SGHDN and CDR2 as FVKESK. Written as DNA, the CDR3 is TGTGCCAGCAGCCAAGATTTCGACAGGGATTCACCCCTCCACTTT. It is translated as CASSQDFDRDSPLHF.

This sequence joins TRBV2 and TRBJ1-1; TRBD1 is a possible D gene (5 bases). V was trimmed by 3 bases and J by 6 bases, leaving 14 bases between them. Germline values: CDR1 SNHLY, CDR2 FYNNEI. The CDR3 runs to 14 residues. The DNA for the CDR3 is TGTGCCAGCAGTGATGTCGGGGGTTTAGCTGAAGCTTTCTTT. Its protein product is CASSDVGGLAEAFF. Variable domain in full (rest from reference TRBV2 and TRBJ1-1): EPEVTQTPSHQVTQMGQEVILRCVPISNHLYFYWYRQILGQKVEFLVSFYNNEISEKSEIFDDQFSVERPDGSNFTLKIRSTKLEDSAMYFCASSDVGGLAEAFFGQGTRLTVV.

The CDR3, as DNA: TGTGCCAGCAGTCAAATCTACAAGAGAGGCAGCTCCTATAATTCACCCCTCCACTTT. This gives the protein CASSQIYKRGSSYNSPLHF. The rearrangement links TRBV6-2 or TRBV6-3 to TRBJ1-6; D not certain. Trimming shortened V by 5 bases and J by 0 bases, and 20 bases separated the two germline ends. The germline CDR1 and CDR2 sequences are MNHEY and SVGEGT. This CDR3 has 19 amino acids.

The chain recombines TRBV13 with TRBJ1-5, with D uncertain. The germline CDR1 and CDR2 sequences are PRHDT and FYEKMQ (reference sequence). V was pared by 5 bases and J by 7 bases, with 12 bases between. This CDR3 spans 13 amino acids. CDR3 region: CASSTRGKQPQHF. For the CDR3, the DNA is TGTGCCAGCAGCACAAGAGGTAAACAGCCCCAGCATTTT.

The CDR3 loop is CASRGTPRTGGSRGYTF. CDR3 sequence (DNA): TGTGCCAGCAGGGGGACTCCGCGGACAGGGGGCTCGAGGGGCTACACCTTC. V and J are TRBV9 and TRBJ1-2; 11 nucleotides align to TRBD1. Germline values: CDR1 SGDLS, CDR2 YYNGEE. V was clipped by 5 bases and J by 8 bases; unmatched bases: 17. CDR3 size: 17 residues.

The chain couples TRBV7-6 to TRBJ2-3, with no clear D. The CDR3 is 12 amino acids. Germline loops: CDR1 SGHVS, CDR2 FNYEAQ. Trimming stripped 2 bases from V and 4 bases from J, with 4 bases between. Here the CDR3 reads CASSLKADTQYF. CDR3 nucleotide sequence: TGTGCCAGCAGCTTAAAGGCAGATACGCAGTATTTT.

The genes are TRBV7-9 and TRBJ2-3, with 7 bases identical to TRBD1. The germline V gene has CDR1 SEHNR and CDR2 FQNEAQ (reference sequence). The ends lost 5 bases at V and 9 bases at J; junction bases unmatched: 14. The CDR3 runs 15 residues. This CDR3 is CASSPRDRDRDTQYF. The CDR3 nucleotides read TGTGCCAGCAGCCCCCGGGACAGAGATCGGGACACGCAGTATTTT.

CDR3 in amino acids: CASSLLRGYEQYF. As DNA, the CDR3 is TGTGCCAGCTCACTCCTGAGGGGCTACGAGCAGTACTTC. This rearrangement joins TRBV28 to TRBJ2-7, with D perhaps assigned TRBD1 or TRBD2 (5 bases each). The CDR3 is 13 amino acids. Germline V gene sequence: CDR1 MDHEN, CDR2 SYDVKM. Trimming stripped 8 bases from V and 3 bases from J, with 14 bases between.

The genes are TRBV7-9 and TRBJ2-7; perhaps TRBD2 as D (5 bases). The CDR3 consists of 14 residues. Germline assignment: CDR1 SEHNR and CDR2 FQNEAQ (reference sequence). In nucleotides, the CDR3 is TGTGCCAGCAGCCGCACGTATACTAGTTCCGAGCTGTCCGTC. Protein product: CASSRTYTSSELSV.

The CDR3 reads CASSQGGTEAFF. CDR3 DNA: TGTGCCAGCAGCCAGGGGGGCACTGAAGCTTTCTTT. This chain links TRBV7-9 with TRBJ1-1; 7 nucleotides agree with TRBD1. Germline V gene lookup returns CDR1 SEHNR and CDR2 FQNEAQ (reference sequence). The length of the CDR3 is 12 residues. V shed 5 bases and J 4 bases; nucleotides not matched to a gene: 1.

This clonotype was observed once. The chain has TRBV20-1 and TRBJ2-4, with D uncertain. Per germline, CDR1 DFQATT and CDR2 SNEGSKA (reference sequence). The CDR3 totals 15 residues. V shed 0 bases and J shed 0 bases, with 9 bases lying between them. CDR3 protein: CSARERTGAKNIQYF. DNA of the CDR3: TGCAGTGCTAGAGAAAGGACGGGAGCCAAAAACATTCAGTACTTC.

The chain combines TRBV7-8 with TRBJ2-4, with D possibly matching TRBD2 (5 bases). This CDR3 region has 15 residues. With 4 bases removed from V and 5 bases from J, the gap between germline ends came to 15 bases. Germline lookup yields CDR1 SGHVS and CDR2 FQNEAQ. The CDR3 loop reads CASSSKAETQNIQYF. CDR3 DNA sequence: TGTGCCAGCAGCTCCAAAGCGGAAACCCAAAACATTCAGTACTTC.

The J gene is TRBJ2-7, the V gene TRBV30; TRBD1 might be the D (5 bases). Germline CDR1 reads GTSNPN; CDR2 reads SVGIG (reference sequence). V lost 0 bases, J lost 0 bases, and 6 bases lay in between. The CDR3 covers 13 residues. The CDR3 reads CAWSVDSSYEQYF. The CDR3 DNA sequence: TGTGCCTGGAGTGTAGACAGCTCCTACGAGCAGTACTTC.

The chain links TRBV28 to TRBJ2-7; 8 bases line up with TRBD1. The CDR3 extends over 15 amino acids. Germline V CDR1 and CDR2: MDHEN, SYDVKM. V gave up 2 bases and J gave up 10 bases; unmatched junction bases: 13. In DNA form, the CDR3 reads TGTGCCAGCAGTTTAGTGGCAGGGGGCCCCCCCTCACAGTACTTC. Amino acids: CASSLVAGGPPSQYF.

The chain joins TRBV9 to TRBJ2-1; D ambiguous. Trimming took 0 bases from V and 8 from J, leaving 9 bases between them. This CDR3 spans 13 amino acids. Per the germline V gene, CDR1 is SGDLS and CDR2 is YYNGEE. The CDR3, as DNA: TGTGCCAGCAGCGTAGCGGGTAAGGATGAGCAGTTCTTC. Translation gives CASSVAGKDEQFF.

This clonotype was seen a few times. The V gene is TRBV12-3 or TRBV12-4, the J gene TRBJ1-1, with no clear D. The CDR3 is 12 residues long. V lost 3 bases and J 5 bases, leaving 7 bases between the germline ends. CDR3 coding DNA: TGTGCCAGCAGTTTTTTGGGTACTGAAGCTTTCTTT. It is translated as CASSFLGTEAFF.

This sequence joins TRBV27 and TRBJ1-1, with TRBD1 as a possible D gene (6 bases). CDR1 and CDR2 (germline): MNHEY, SMNVEV (reference sequence). The length of the CDR3 is 13 residues. The V end lost 4 bases, the J end lost 1 base, and 7 bases lay between the germline ends. CDR3 sequence (DNA): TGTGCCAGCAGTTGGACAGCGAACACTGAAGCTTTCTTT. Amino acid sequence: CASSWTANTEAFF.

The V call is TRBV5-8, the J call TRBJ2-3, with 9 bases that match TRBD1. CDR3 size: 15 residues. Germline values: CDR1 SGHTS, CDR2 YDEGEE. After removal of 3 bases from V and 4 bases from J, the junction contained 6 bases not matched to a gene. Here the CDR3 DNA reads TGTGCCAGCAGCTGGATGGACAGGGGCGCAGATACGCAGTATTTT. This encodes CASSWMDRGADTQYF.